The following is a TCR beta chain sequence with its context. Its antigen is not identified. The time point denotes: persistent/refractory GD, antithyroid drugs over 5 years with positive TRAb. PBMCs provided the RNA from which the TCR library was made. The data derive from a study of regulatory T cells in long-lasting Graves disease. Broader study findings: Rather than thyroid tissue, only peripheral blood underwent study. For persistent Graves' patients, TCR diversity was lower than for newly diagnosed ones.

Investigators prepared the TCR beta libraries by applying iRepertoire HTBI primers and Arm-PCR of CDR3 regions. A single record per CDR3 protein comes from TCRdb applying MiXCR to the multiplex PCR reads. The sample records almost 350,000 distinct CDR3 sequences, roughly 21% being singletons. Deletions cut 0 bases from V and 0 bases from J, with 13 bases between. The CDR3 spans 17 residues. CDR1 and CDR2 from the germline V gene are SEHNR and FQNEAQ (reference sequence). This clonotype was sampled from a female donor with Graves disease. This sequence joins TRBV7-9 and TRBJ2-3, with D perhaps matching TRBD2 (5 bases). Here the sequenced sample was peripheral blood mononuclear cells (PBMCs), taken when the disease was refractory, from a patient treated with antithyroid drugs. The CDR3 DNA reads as TGTGCCAGCAGCTTAGCGTTAGCCGGGATGAGCACAGATACGCAGTATTTT. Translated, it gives CASSLALAGMSTDTQYF. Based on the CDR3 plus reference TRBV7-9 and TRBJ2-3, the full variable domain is DTGVSQNPRHKITKRGQNVTFRCDPISEHNRLYWYRQTLGQGPEFLTYFQNEAQLEKSRLLSDRFSAERPKGSFSTLEIQRTEQGDSAMYLCASSLALAGMSTDTQYFGPGTRLTVL.